The 28 T cell receptor beta chains given below trace back to one sample, sequenced in a study of persistence of HIV-infected CD4 T cells. The libraries were made with immunoSEQ version 4 in survey mode. Profiling relied on immunoSEQ multiplex PCR, and the TCRdb table lists in-frame clones only, not all of them. The sample has some 13,000 clones; about three fifths are singletons. No antigens are known for them. An overlapping HIV-1 Gag peptide pool stimulated these cells at approximately 0.91 ug/peptide/mL. Sorting selected CD4+ T cells upregulating both CD40 ligand and CD69. Source: CD4+ T cells sorted from PBMCs after approximately 19-hour stimulation, taken from a patient who received antiretroviral therapy. The receptors shown here come from an adult man with HIV who was CMV-seropositive.

As DNA, the CDR3 is TGCGCCAGCAGCTTGGCACCCGGCTCTGGAAACACCATATATTTT. It encodes CASSLAPGSGNTIYF. This chain connects TRBV5-1 to TRBJ1-3; D unresolved. The germline CDR1 and CDR2 sequences are SGHRS and YFSETQ. V was trimmed by 0 bases and J by 0 bases, leaving 7 bases between them. The CDR3 is 15 amino acids.

By share, this clone ranks as medium-sized. The gene calls are TRBV19 and TRBJ1-5; D ambiguous. This CDR3 is 15 amino acids long. Germline V gene data show CDR1 as LNHDA and CDR2 as SQIVND (reference sequence). V lost 5 bases and J lost 5, with 16 bases in between. Here the CDR3 DNA reads TGTGCCAGTAGTGAAAAATGGACGGATTATCAGCCCCAGCATTTT. Translating it yields CASSEKWTDYQPQHF.

The chain has TRBV30 and TRBJ2-4; D may be TRBD1 (5 bases). Trimming shortened V by 1 base and J by 3 bases, and 7 bases separated the two germline ends. CDR3 length equals 13 residues. The germline V gene has CDR1 GTSNPN and CDR2 SVGIG (reference sequence). CDR3 in DNA: TGTGCCTGGAGTGGCCAGGGCAAAAACATTCAGTACTTC. This sequence encodes CAWSGQGKNIQYF.

This clone was recorded a few times. This chain links TRBV19 with TRBJ2-3; 8 bases match TRBD2. Germline lookup yields CDR1 LNHDA and CDR2 SQIVND (reference sequence). The CDR3 contains 16 residues. V was clipped by 5 bases and J by 3 bases; unmatched bases: 10. In DNA form, the CDR3 reads TGTGCCAGTAGTGCCCCGGAGCGGGGGCATACAGATACGCAGTATTTT. This gives the protein CASSAPERGHTDTQYF.

By sample fraction, this clone is medium-sized. CDR3 DNA: TGCAGCGTTGAAAGGCAGGGGGGAAACATTCAGTACTTC. Its protein product is CSVERQGGNIQYF. This chain links TRBV29-1 with TRBJ2-4, with D perhaps TRBD1 (7 bases). This CDR3 has 13 residues. Between the trimmed V and J ends, which lost 2 bases and 6 bases, there was a span of 11 bases. Germline V gives CDR1 SQVTM, CDR2 ANQGSEA.

In this sample, this clone turned up a few times. The chain has TRBV4-3 and TRBJ2-2; TRBD2 aligns across 14 bases. The germline CDR1 and CDR2 sequences are LGHNA and YSLEER. The V gene end was trimmed by 5 bases and the J gene end by 6 bases; junction bases not matched to a gene: 8. CDR3 size: 17 residues. The chain's CDR3 is CASSKGLAGDVAGELFF. DNA of the CDR3: TGCGCCAGCAGCAAGGGACTAGCGGGAGATGTGGCCGGGGAGCTGTTTTTT.

The rearrangement links TRBV7-9 to TRBJ1-1; 7 bases are a match to TRBD1. This CDR3 has 17 residues. In germline, CDR1 is SEHNR, CDR2 FQNEAQ (reference sequence). J gave up 0 bases and V 5 bases, and 12 bases lay outside the gene matches. As DNA, the CDR3 is TGTGCCAGCAGCCCAGCCCAGGCAGGGGGGTTGAACACTGAAGCTTTCTTT. Translating it yields CASSPAQAGGLNTEAFF.

This clone was detected a few times. J is TRBJ1-2 and V is TRBV4-3; tentative D call: TRBD1 (5 bases). Trimming removed 0 bases at V and 8 bases at J, with 19 bases between. Germline CDR1 reads LGHNA; CDR2 reads YSLEER. The CDR3 is 16 amino acids. The CDR3 is CASSQDRHLNGGGYTF. For the CDR3, the DNA is TGCGCCAGCAGCCAAGATCGCCACCTGAACGGGGGAGGCTACACCTTC.

By sample fraction, this clone is medium-sized. This chain connects TRBV9 to TRBJ2-5; the D is unclear. The CDR3 is 13 amino acids. V was pared by 0 bases and J by 1 base, with 4 bases between. Per the germline V gene, CDR1 is SGDLS and CDR2 is YYNGEE. The CDR3: CASSVARQETQYF. The CDR3 DNA sequence: TGTGCCAGCAGCGTAGCCCGCCAAGAGACCCAGTACTTC.

V and J are TRBV6-5 and TRBJ1-4; 9 bases fit TRBD1. The CDR3 consists of 12 residues. Germline assignment: CDR1 MNHEY and CDR2 SVGAGI. With V trimmed by 6 bases and J by 15 bases, 8 bases remained unmatched. The CDR3 loop reads CASRVTGGILFF. The CDR3 region has the DNA TGTGCCAGCAGGGTGACAGGGGGGATCTTGTTTTTT.

This clone was seen only a few times. The V and J genes are TRBV25-1 and TRBJ1-4; 7 bases match TRBD1. This CDR3 contains 15 residues. The V and J ends lost 2 bases and 3 bases, in that order; junction bases with no gene match: 3. Germline loops: CDR1 MGHDK, CDR2 SYGVNS. For the CDR3, the DNA is TGTGCCAGCAGTGAAGAGGGGGCGGCTAATGAAAAACTGTTTTTT. Protein product: CASSEEGAANEKLFF.

The V gene is TRBV4-1, the J gene TRBJ2-2, with 9 bases identical to TRBD2. CDR1 and CDR2 (germline): MGHRA, YSYEKL. This CDR3 spans 19 amino acids. V shed 0 bases, J shed 5 bases, and the junction held 13 bases outside the gene matches. CDR3 amino acids: CASSQDVGGGRVYTGELFF. DNA of the CDR3: TGCGCCAGCAGCCAAGACGTAGGTGGCGGGAGGGTTTATACCGGGGAGCTGTTTTTT.

The chain's CDR3 is CASERTGDQPQHF. The CDR3 DNA reads as TGTGCCAGCGAGAGGACAGGGGATCAGCCCCAGCATTTT. The rearrangement uses TRBV18 and TRBJ1-5, with 9 positions matching TRBD1. V shed 8 bases, J shed 5 bases, and the junction held 4 bases outside the gene matches. CDR3 length equals 13 residues. The germline V gene has CDR1 KGHSH and CDR2 LQKENI.

The chain couples TRBV24-1 to TRBJ2-1; 10 bases agree with TRBD2. The CDR3 spans 16 residues. Unmatched junction bases numbered 11, after V lost 4 bases and J lost 9 bases. Germline V lookup: CDR1 KGHDR, CDR2 SFDVKD. CDR3 nucleotide sequence: TGTGCCACCAGTGACCCAATAGCGGGGGGCCGTAGTGAGCAGTTCTTC. Translating gives CATSDPIAGGRSEQFF.

By share of the sample, this clone is medium-sized. This sequence joins TRBV4-2 and TRBJ1-3; D is unresolved. CDR1 and CDR2 (germline): LGHNA, YNFKEQ. CDR3 length equals 13 residues. Trimming stripped 4 bases from V and 4 bases from J, with 8 bases between. The CDR3 region has the DNA TGTGCCAGCAGCCCTTTACAGGGAAACACCATATATTTT. It specifies CASSPLQGNTIYF.

The V and J genes are TRBV5-1 and TRBJ1-6; D is possibly TRBD1 (5 bases). The V and J ends lost 0 bases and 5 bases respectively, with 9 bases between them. Germline V gene lookup returns CDR1 SGHRS and CDR2 YFSETQ. This CDR3 is 15 amino acids long. CDR3 sequence (DNA): TGCGCCAGCAGCTTGGAGGGACGGAATAATTCACCCCTCCACTTT. Amino acids: CASSLEGRNNSPLHF.

The chain carries TRBV5-1 and TRBJ1-2; possibly TRBD1 for D (6 bases). This CDR3 contains 16 residues. Trimming shortened V by 1 base and J by 6 bases, and 19 bases separated the two germline ends. CDR1 SGHRS and CDR2 YFSETQ come from the germline V gene. The CDR3 loop is CASSLYGYRDGDGYTF. In DNA, the CDR3 is TGCGCCAGCAGCTTGTACGGATACAGGGATGGGGATGGCTACACCTTC.

The chain links TRBV4-1 to TRBJ1-3; perhaps TRBD1 as D (6 bases). The V and J ends lost 0 bases and 0 bases respectively, with 21 bases between them. Germline CDR1 reads MGHRA; CDR2 reads YSYEKL. The CDR3 loop spans 20 amino acids. As DNA, the CDR3 is TGCGCCAGCAGCCAAGATTTGGCAGGGACATTTGACTCCTCTGGAAACACCATATATTTT. Its translation: CASSQDLAGTFDSSGNTIYF.

V is TRBV30 and J is TRBJ1-5; the match to TRBD1 covers 9 bases. The J segment lost 5 bases and the V segment lost 5 bases, leaving 4 bases of the junction unmatched. Germline lookup yields CDR1 GTSNPN and CDR2 SVGIG (reference sequence). The CDR3 is 13 residues long. The CDR3 protein is CAWGGQGHQPQHF. Written as DNA, the CDR3 is TGTGCCTGGGGGGGACAGGGACATCAGCCCCAGCATTTT.

Written as DNA, the CDR3 is TGTGCCACCAGCTCCAGCCCCAATCAGCCCCAGCATTTT. Translating it yields CATSSSPNQPQHF. J is TRBJ1-5 and V is TRBV15; D unresolved. V lost 5 bases and J 3 bases, leaving 8 bases between the germline ends. Germline-derived CDR1 and CDR2 are LNHNV and YYDKDF (reference sequence). The CDR3 contains 13 residues.

This chain links TRBV30 with TRBJ2-3, with TRBD2 identical over 8 bases. Trimming cost V 0 bases and J 2 bases; bases outside gene matches: 7. The CDR3 is made up of 16 amino acids. CDR1 and CDR2 from the germline V gene are GTSNPN and SVGIG (reference sequence). This CDR3 reads CAWSVLGGADTDTQYF. In DNA, the CDR3 is TGTGCCTGGAGTGTACTCGGGGGGGCTGACACAGATACGCAGTATTTT. The variable domain in full, completed from reference TRBV30 and TRBJ2-3, reads SQTIHQWPATLVQPVGSPLSLECTVEGTSNPNLYWYRQAAGRGLQLLFYSVGIGQISSEVPQNLSASRPQDRQFILSSKKLLLSDSGFYLCAWSVLGGADTDTQYFGPGTRLTVL.

This rearrangement joins TRBV30 to TRBJ2-1; 10 nucleotides align to TRBD2. The CDR3 is made up of 15 amino acids. CDR1 is GTSNPN, CDR2 SVGIG, per germline (reference sequence). The ends lost 3 bases at V and 6 bases at J; junction bases unmatched: 8. The CDR3 DNA follows: TGTGCCTGGAGAGACCTAGCGGGAGTAGGCAATGAGCAGTTCTTC. Translating gives CAWRDLAGVGNEQFF.

The CDR3, as DNA: TGTGCCAGCAGTGAAGTCAGGGCAGAGACCCAGTACTTC. Its protein product is CASSEVRAETQYF. The V and J genes are TRBV2 and TRBJ2-5, with D maybe TRBD1 (5 bases). Germline CDR1 is SNHLY and CDR2 is FYNNEI. Trimming took off 1 base at V and 4 bases at J, with 7 bases between the two ends. The CDR3 extends over 13 amino acids.

There are a few counts of this clone. This sequence joins TRBV7-8 and TRBJ2-7; 8 nucleotides align to TRBD1. Germline values: CDR1 SGHVS, CDR2 FQNEAQ. This CDR3 has 15 residues. Losses at the gene ends were 5 bases for V and 0 bases for J; bases not matched to a gene: 6. The CDR3 nucleotides are TGTGCCAGCAGCCCCGGACAGGGATACTCCTACGAGCAGTACTTC. Translated: CASSPGQGYSYEQYF.

V usage is TRBV7-8 and J usage is TRBJ1-2; TRBD1 agrees at 8 bases. The CDR3 has 12 amino acids. After removal of 8 bases from V and 13 bases from J, the junction contained 12 bases not matched to a gene. In germline, CDR1 is SGHVS, CDR2 FQNEAQ. CDR3: CASGQGSIFLTF. The CDR3 DNA reads as TGTGCCAGCGGACAGGGAAGCATTTTTCTCACCTTC. Variable domain in full (rest from reference TRBV7-8 and TRBJ1-2): GAGVSQSPRYKVAKRGQDVALRCDPISGHVSLFWYQQALGQGPEFLTYFQNEAQLDKSGLPSDRFFAERPEGSVSTLKIQRTQQEDSAVYLCASGQGSIFLTFGSGTRLTVV.

This clone was recorded a few times. This sequence joins TRBV19 and TRBJ1-5, with D tentatively TRBD1 (5 bases). In germline, CDR1 is LNHDA, CDR2 SQIVND (reference sequence). V lost 4 bases and J lost 0, with 16 bases in between. The CDR3 consists of 17 residues. CDR3 amino acids: CASSTYRDRTSNQPQHF. CDR3 nucleotides: TGTGCCAGTAGTACCTATAGGGACCGGACTAGCAATCAGCCCCAGCATTTT. Variable domain in full (rest from reference TRBV19 and TRBJ1-5): DGGITQSPKYLFRKEGQNVTLSCEQNLNHDAMYWYRQDPGQGLRLIYYSQIVNDFQKGDIAEGYSVSREKKESFPLTVTSAQKNPTAFYLCASSTYRDRTSNQPQHFGDGTRLSIL.

The chain has TRBV4-1 and TRBJ2-6, with 9 bases identical to TRBD1. The length of the CDR3 is 19 residues. The germline gives CDR1 MGHRA, CDR2 YSYEKL. J gave up 2 bases and V 3 bases, and 11 bases lay outside the gene matches. This CDR3 is CASSQIQPGQGTGANVLTF. CDR3 nucleotides: TGCGCCAGCAGCCAGATCCAACCGGGACAGGGAACTGGGGCCAACGTCCTGACTTTC.

V usage is TRBV6-2 or TRBV6-3 and J usage is TRBJ2-7, with D possibly TRBD2 on 6 matching bases. Per germline, CDR1 MNHEY and CDR2 SVGEGT. CDR3 length: 14 amino acids. Trimming took 5 bases from V and 6 from J, leaving 17 bases between them. The CDR3 loop is CASSPGTPPLEQYF. The CDR3 nucleotides read TGTGCCAGCAGTCCCGGGACTCCGCCCCTCGAGCAGTACTTC.